This T cell receptor (beta chain) appears in the sequencing data of a study of identical twins. Broader study findings: Because invariant MAIT and iNKT cells could be present, zero-insertion analyses could be partly confounded.

The germline V gene encodes CDR1 SGHTA and CDR2 FQGTGA. The V and J ends lost 5 bases and 3 bases respectively, with 13 bases between them. The CDR3 has 14 residues. This clonotype appeared many times. The antigen remains undetermined. TCRdb re-called the 5' RACE reads with MiXCR, one entry per CDR3 protein. The sample carries approximately 220,000 distinct CDR3 sequences, 6.5% to 8.5% recorded once. Another study also made use of these data, one on yellow fever vaccine responses in identical twins.

Source material: memory (CD45RO+) T cells sorted from blood. The gene calls are TRBV7-3 and TRBJ1-1; D is perhaps TRBD1 (6 bases). The TCR was taken from a woman between 18 and 30 years old in good health. CDR3 nucleotides: TGTGCCAGCAGCGGGGGCTCCGGTGACACTGAAGCTTTCTTT. Translating gives CASSGGSGDTEAFF.